This T cell receptor beta chain derives from a study of T cells in Graves' hyperthyroidism and ophthalmopathy (dated by TCRdb to between 2018 and 2021). With respect to the entire study: Peripheral blood was sampled at the time of initial diagnosis, prior to any treatment. In several Graves' hyperthyroidism patients, the study also compared T-cell repertoires from thyroid tissue with T-cell repertoires from blood. Once sampling was done, hyperthyroidism patients were given methimazole at a starting dose of 30 mg daily, whereas ophthalmopathy patients were given high-dose intravenous methylprednisolone. The roughly 100 discovery patients were randomly divided into training and test sets at a 7:3 ratio. To identify distinguishing TCR V-J signatures, a discovery cohort of around 100 patients was used, comprising 43 with Graves' ophthalmopathy and some 57 with stable Graves' hyperthyroidism. Prospective prediction of ophthalmopathy was tested in an independent validation cohort of 18 hyperthyroidism patients and 17 patients who later progressed to ophthalmopathy. The paper describes TCR Vbeta CDR3 sequencing of 140 or so peripheral blood samples, made up of 43 ophthalmopathy patients, around 78 hyperthyroidism patients and 17 progressor patients.

Overall study outcomes, separate from this receptor: Sample size was not statistically predetermined, and investigators were not blinded to group allocation. A model built on a 13 V-J signature distinguished ophthalmopathy from stable hyperthyroidism, reaching over 85% sensitivity and 81.08% specificity in cross-validation and 80%/75% in testing. In validation, the model predicted progression to ophthalmopathy a median of approximately 6.3 months before onset, with about 67% sensitivity and just under 75% specificity. Most expanded thyroid clonotypes (frequency above 0.001) were also found in blood, which suggests that blood repertoires may mirror thyroid immune responses.

About this clonotype: This receptor's antigen is unknown. This may be a read error: a much more frequent sequence differs by one nucleotide.

Moderately to severely active disease, a Clinical Activity Score of at least 3, a NOSPECS grade of at least 4, and a duration under 3 months were present in ophthalmopathy patients. Exclusion was applied to patients with uncontrolled infections, other autoimmune diseases, pregnancy or lactation. Diagnoses were established on the basis of clinical symptoms, serum thyroxine and TRAb, thyroid ultrasound, and orbital computed tomography. Ficoll-Paque density gradient centrifugation was used to isolate PBMCs from 8.5 to 10 ml of fresh peripheral blood. Total RNA was extracted with Trizol reagent, and quality was checked on an Agilent 2100 Bioanalyzer. The TCR beta CDR3 regions were amplified from RNA transcripts. A first-round RT-PCR of the TCR CDR3 used the HTBI primer set with the Qiagen OneStep RT-PCR kit. A second multiplex PCR round built the libraries, followed by size selection and purification. Sequencing of the libraries was done on an Illumina HiSeq2000 using paired-end 100 bp reads. For the original study's pipeline: Raw data were processed with SOAPnuke, discarding reads with adapters, uncalled bases, mean Phred below 15, or no exact constant-primer or identifier match. High-quality paired reads were merged with COPE v1.2.5, and unique nucleotide sequences were defined as clonotypes. Clonotypes were aligned to IMGT TRBV, TRBD and TRBJ reference segments using MiTCR v1.1. Only V-J combinations with frequency above 0.0001, covering 99% to 99.2% of repertoires, were analysed. The TCS score was defined as F50 (clonal expansion) divided by E x V (chaos), with BLOSUM62-based TCRdist calculated between CDR3 peptides within each V-J. Welch's t-statistics and random forest reduced around 510 V-J features to 10 to 15, which were used in a naive Bayes classifier (R e1071). TCRdb took the public reads, trimmed them with fastp at Q25, ran MiXCR for clone calling and kept in-frame beta chains. Every entry covers one CDR3 protein and lists the most common genes and DNA from its rows. TCRdb, rather than the study authors, made the V and J calls. The sample table shows more than 300,000 distinct CDR3 sequences, and 13% to 15% are seen once. About 20% of the sample is held by the ten biggest clonotypes.

The sequence derives from a woman aged 30 to 39 with Graves' ophthalmopathy. Sequenced: blood.

In nucleotides, the sequence is TGTGCCAGCTCACCGAACGGGGGCAGCACTGAAGCTTTCTTT. Its product reads: CASSPNGGSTEAFF. This chain is built from TRBV18 and TRBJ1-1; TRBD1 is a possible D gene, resting on 6 matching bases. A distance of 12 bases separates the germline ends of V and J, which lose 3 bases and 4 bases respectively. CDR1 and CDR2 are read off the germline V gene as KGHSH and LQKENI. The CDR3 starts with the cysteine, ends with the phenylalanine, and has 14 residues. Of all the DNA, just the CDR3 is kept, 42 bases in frame from base 1.